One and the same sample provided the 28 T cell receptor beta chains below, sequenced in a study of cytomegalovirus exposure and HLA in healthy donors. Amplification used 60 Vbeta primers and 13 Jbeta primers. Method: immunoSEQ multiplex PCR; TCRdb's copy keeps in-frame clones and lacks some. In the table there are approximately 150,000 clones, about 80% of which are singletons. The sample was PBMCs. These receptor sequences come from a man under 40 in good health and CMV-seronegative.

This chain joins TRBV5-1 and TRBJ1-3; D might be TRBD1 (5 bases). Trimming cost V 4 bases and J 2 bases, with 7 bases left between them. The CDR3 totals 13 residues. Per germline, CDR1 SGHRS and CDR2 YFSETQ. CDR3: CASSRGAGNTIYF. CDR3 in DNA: TGCGCCAGCAGCCGGGGGGCTGGAAACACCATATATTTT.

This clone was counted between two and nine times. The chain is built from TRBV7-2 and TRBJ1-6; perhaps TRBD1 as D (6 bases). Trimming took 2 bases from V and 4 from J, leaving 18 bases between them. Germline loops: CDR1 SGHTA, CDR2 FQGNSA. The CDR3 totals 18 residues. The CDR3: CASSLSGRTQGYNSPLHF. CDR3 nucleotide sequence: TGTGCCAGCAGCTTAAGTGGCAGGACCCAGGGGTATAATTCACCCCTCCACTTT.

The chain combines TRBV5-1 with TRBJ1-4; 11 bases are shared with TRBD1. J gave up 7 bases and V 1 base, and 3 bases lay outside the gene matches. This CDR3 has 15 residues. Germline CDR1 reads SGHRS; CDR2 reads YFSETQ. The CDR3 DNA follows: TGCGCCAGCAGCTTGAGGACAGGGGGCGGTGAAAAACTGTTTTTT. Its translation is CASSLRTGGGEKLFF.

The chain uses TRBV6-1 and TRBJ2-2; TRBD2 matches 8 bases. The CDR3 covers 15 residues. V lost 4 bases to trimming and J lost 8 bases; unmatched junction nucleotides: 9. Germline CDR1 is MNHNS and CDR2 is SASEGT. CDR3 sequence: CASSVTSGLVGELFF. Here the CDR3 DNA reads TGTGCCAGCAGTGTAACTAGCGGACTTGTTGGGGAGCTGTTTTTT.

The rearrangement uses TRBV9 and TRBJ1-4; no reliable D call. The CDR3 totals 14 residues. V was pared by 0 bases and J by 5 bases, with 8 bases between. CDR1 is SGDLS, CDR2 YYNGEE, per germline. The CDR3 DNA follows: TGTGCCAGCAGCGTAGGCCGGTTAAATGAAAAACTGTTTTTT. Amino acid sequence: CASSVGRLNEKLFF.

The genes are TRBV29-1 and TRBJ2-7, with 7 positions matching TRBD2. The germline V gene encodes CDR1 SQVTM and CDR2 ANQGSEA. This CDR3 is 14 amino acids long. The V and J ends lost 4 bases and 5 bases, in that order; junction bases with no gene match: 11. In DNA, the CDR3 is TGCAGCGTTGTCGGCGGGGGTCCCCCGGACGAGCAGTACTTC. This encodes CSVVGGGPPDEQYF.

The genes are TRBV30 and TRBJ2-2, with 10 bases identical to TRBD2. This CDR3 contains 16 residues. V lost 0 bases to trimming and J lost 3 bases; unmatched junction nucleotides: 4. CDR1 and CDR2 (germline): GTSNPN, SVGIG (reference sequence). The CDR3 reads CAWSVLLAGDTGELFF. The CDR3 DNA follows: TGTGCCTGGAGTGTACTCCTAGCGGGAGACACCGGGGAGCTGTTTTTT.

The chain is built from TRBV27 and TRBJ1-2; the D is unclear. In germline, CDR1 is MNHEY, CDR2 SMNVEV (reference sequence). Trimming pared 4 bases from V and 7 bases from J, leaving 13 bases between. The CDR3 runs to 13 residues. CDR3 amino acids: CASSSTPSSGYTF. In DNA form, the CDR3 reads TGTGCCAGCAGTTCTACCCCTTCAAGTGGCTACACCTTC.

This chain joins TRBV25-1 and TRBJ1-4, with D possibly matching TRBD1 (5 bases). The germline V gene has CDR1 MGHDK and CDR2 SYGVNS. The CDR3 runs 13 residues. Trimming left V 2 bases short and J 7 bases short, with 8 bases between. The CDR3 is CASSETRGEKLFF. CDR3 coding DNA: TGTGCCAGCAGTGAAACAAGGGGTGAAAAACTGTTTTTT.

CDR3 region: CSALPPDSGGTF. CDR3 in DNA: TGCAGCGCGCTCCCCCCGGACAGCGGGGGCACCTTC. The J gene is TRBJ1-2, the V gene TRBV29-1; D is perhaps TRBD1 (6 bases). Germline V gives CDR1 SQVTM, CDR2 ANQGSEA. V lost 7 bases, J lost 13 bases, and 22 bases lay in between. The CDR3 consists of 12 residues.

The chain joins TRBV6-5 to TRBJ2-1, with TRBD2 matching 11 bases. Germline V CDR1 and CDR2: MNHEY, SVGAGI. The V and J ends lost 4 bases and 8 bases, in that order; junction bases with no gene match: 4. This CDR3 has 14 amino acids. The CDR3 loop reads CASSLAGGLDEQFF. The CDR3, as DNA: TGTGCCAGCAGTTTAGCGGGGGGGCTAGATGAGCAGTTCTTC.

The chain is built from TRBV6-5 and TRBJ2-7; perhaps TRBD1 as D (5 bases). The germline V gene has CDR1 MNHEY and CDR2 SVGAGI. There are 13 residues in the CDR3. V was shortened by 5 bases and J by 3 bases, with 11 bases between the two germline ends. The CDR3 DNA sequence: TGTGCCAGCAGTGCCTCAGGGATCTACGAGCAGTACTTC. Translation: CASSASGIYEQYF.

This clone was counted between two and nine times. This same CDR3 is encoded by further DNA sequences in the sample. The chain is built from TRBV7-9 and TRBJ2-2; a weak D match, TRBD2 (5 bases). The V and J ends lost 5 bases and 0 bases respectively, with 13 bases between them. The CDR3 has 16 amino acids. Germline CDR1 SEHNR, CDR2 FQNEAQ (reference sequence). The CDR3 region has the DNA TGTGCCAGCAGCCACCGAGAGGGAACGAACACCGGGGAGCTGTTTTTT. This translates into CASSHREGTNTGELFF.

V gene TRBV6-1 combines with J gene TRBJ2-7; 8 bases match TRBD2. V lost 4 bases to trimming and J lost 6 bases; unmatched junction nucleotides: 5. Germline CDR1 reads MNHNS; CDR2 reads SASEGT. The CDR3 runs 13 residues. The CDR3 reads CASSVGGVGEQYF. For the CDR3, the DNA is TGTGCCAGCAGTGTCGGGGGGGTCGGCGAGCAGTACTTC.

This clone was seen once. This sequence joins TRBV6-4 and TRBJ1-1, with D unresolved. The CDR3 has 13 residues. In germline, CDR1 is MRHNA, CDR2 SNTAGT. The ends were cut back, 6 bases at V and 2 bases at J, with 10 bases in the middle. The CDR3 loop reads CASSLEVNTEAFF. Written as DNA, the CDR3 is TGTGCCAGCAGCCTAGAGGTCAACACTGAAGCTTTCTTT.

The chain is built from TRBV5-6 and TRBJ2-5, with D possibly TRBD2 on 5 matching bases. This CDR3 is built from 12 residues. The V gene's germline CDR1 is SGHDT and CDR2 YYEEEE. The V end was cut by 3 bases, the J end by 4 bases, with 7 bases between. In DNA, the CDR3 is TGTGCCAGCAGCTGGAGGTTAGAGACCCAGTACTTC. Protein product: CASSWRLETQYF.

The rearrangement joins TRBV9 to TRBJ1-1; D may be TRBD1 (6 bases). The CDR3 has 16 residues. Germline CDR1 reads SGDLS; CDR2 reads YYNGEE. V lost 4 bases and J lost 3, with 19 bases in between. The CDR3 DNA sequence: TGTGCCAGCAGCTCTCGTTACCGGGACACTCACACTGAAGCTTTCTTT. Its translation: CASSSRYRDTHTEAFF.

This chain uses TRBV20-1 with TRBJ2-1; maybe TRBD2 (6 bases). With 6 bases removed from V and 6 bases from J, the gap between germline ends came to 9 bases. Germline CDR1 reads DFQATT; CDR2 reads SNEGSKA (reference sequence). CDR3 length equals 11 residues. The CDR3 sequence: CSATTSNEQFF. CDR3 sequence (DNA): TGCAGTGCCACGACTAGCAATGAGCAGTTCTTC.

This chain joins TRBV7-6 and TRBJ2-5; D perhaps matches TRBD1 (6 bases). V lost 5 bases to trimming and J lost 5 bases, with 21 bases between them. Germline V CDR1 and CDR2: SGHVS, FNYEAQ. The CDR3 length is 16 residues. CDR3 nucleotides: TGTGCCAGCAGCACAAAGAAACAGGGTTCCTCCGAGACCCAGTACTTC. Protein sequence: CASSTKKQGSSETQYF. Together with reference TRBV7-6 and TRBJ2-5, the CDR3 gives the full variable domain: GAGVSQSPRYKVTKRGQDVALRCDPISGHVSLYWYRQALGQGPEFLTYFNYEAQQDKSGLPNDRFSAERPEGSISTLTIQRTEQRDSAMYRCASSTKKQGSSETQYFGPGTRLLVL.

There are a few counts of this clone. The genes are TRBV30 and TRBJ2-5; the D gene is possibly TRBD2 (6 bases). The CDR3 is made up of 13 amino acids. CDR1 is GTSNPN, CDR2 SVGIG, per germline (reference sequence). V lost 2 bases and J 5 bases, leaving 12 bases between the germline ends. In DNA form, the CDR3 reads TGTGCCTGGAGTAACCTAGCGCTGGAGACCCAGTACTTC. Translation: CAWSNLALETQYF.

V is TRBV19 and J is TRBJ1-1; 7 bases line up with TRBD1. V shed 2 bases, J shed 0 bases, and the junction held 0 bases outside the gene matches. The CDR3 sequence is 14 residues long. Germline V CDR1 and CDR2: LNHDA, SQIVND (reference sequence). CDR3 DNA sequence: TGTGCCAGTAGTATAACAGGGGTGAACACTGAAGCTTTCTTT. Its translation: CASSITGVNTEAFF.

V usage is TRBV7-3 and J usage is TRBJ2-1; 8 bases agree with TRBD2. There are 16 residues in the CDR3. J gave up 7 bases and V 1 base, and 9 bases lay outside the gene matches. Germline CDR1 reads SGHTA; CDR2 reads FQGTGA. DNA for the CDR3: TGTGCCAGCAGCTTAAACGGGGGGGGGCCGTCAAATGAGCAGTTCTTC. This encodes CASSLNGGGPSNEQFF.

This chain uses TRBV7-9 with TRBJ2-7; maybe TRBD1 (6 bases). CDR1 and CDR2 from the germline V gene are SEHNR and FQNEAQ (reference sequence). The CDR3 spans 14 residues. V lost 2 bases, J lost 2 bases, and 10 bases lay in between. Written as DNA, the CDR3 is TGTGCCAGCAGCTTAACTTCAGGGGCCTACGAGCAGTACTTC. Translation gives CASSLTSGAYEQYF. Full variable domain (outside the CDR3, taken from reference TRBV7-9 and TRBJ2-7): DTGVSQNPRHKITKRGQNVTFRCDPISEHNRLYWYRQTLGQGPEFLTYFQNEAQLEKSRLLSDRFSAERPKGSFSTLEIQRTEQGDSAMYLCASSLTSGAYEQYFGPGTRLTVT.

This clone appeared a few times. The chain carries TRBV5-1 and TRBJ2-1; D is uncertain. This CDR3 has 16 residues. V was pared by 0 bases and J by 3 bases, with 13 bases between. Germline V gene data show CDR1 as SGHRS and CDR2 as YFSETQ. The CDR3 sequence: CASSLAGPINYNEQFF. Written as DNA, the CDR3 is TGCGCCAGCAGCTTGGCAGGCCCGATCAACTACAATGAGCAGTTCTTC. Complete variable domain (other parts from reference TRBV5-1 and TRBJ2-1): KAGVTQTPRYLIKTRGQQVTLSCSPISGHRSVSWYQQTPGQGLQFLFEYFSETQRNKGNFPGRFSGRQFSNSRSEMNVSTLELGDSALYLCASSLAGPINYNEQFFGPGTRLTVL.

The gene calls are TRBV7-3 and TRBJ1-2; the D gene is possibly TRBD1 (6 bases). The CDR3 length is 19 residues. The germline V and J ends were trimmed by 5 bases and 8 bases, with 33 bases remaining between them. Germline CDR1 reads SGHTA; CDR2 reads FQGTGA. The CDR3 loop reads CASSLHGPGTQSTLRGYTF. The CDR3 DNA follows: TGTGCCAGCAGCCTTCATGGGCCCGGGACACAATCTACCTTACGAGGCTACACCTTC. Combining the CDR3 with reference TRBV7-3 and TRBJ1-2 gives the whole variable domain GAGVSQTPSNKVTEKGKYVELRCDPISGHTALYWYRQSLGQGPEFLIYFQGTGAADDSGLPNDRFFAVRPEGSVSTLKIQRTERGDSAVYLCASSLHGPGTQSTLRGYTFGSGTRLTVV.

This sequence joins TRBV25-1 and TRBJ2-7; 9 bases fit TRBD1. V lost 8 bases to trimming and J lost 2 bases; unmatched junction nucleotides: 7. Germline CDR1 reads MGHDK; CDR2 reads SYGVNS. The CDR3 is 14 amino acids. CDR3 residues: CASQWGTGTYEQYF. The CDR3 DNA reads TGTGCCAGCCAGTGGGGGACAGGGACCTACGAGCAGTACTTC.

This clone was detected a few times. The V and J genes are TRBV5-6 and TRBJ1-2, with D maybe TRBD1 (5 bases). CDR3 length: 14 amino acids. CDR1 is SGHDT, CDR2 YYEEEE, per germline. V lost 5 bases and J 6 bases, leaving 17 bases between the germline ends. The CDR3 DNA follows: TGTGCCAGCAGTTTCGACGTCAGGGATGATGGCTACACCTTC. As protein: CASSFDVRDDGYTF.

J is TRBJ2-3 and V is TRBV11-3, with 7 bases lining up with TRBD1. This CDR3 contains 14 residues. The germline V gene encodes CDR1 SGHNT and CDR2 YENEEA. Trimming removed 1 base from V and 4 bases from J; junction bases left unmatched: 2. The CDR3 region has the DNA TGTGCCAGCAGCTTAGGGCAGGGGGCAGATACGCAGTATTTT. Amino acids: CASSLGQGADTQYF.